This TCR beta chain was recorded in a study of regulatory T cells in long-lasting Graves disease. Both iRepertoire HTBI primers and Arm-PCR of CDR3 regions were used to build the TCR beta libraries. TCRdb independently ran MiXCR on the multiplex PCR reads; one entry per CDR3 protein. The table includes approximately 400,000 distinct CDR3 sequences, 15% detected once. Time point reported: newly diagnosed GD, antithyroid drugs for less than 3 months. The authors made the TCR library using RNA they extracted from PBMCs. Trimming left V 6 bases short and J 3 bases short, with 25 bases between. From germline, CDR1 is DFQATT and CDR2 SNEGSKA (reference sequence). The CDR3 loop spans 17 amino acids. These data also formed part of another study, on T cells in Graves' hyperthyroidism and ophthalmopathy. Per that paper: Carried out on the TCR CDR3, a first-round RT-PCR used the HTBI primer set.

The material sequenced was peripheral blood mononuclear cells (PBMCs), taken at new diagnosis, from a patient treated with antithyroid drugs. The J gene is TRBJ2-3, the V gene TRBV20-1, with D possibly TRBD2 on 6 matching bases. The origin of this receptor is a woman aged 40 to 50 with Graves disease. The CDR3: CSADTLSGGSGTDTQYF. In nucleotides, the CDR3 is TGCAGTGCCGATACCTTGAGTGGAGGGAGTGGAACAGATACGCAGTATTTT.